The entry that follows covers one TCR beta chain sequence. Antigen unknown. The entry originates in a study of cytomegalovirus exposure and HLA in healthy donors. Study at large: The early release's HLA-typed donors yielded some 85 million unique TCRs. Study-wide findings and caveats: Most subjects had HLA-A and HLA-B alleles reportedly predicted accurately by TCR beta sequences.

PCR used 60 Vbeta primers and 13 Jbeta primers. Measured with immunoSEQ multiplex PCR; TCRdb has only the in-frame clones, and not every one. The table lists about 120,000 clones, more than 60% of them singletons. V was shortened by 1 base and J by 8 bases, with 17 bases between the two germline ends. This CDR3 contains 16 residues. CDR1 and CDR2 (germline): MGHRA, YSYEKL. V gene TRBV4-1 combines with J gene TRBJ1-4, with a weak D call TRBD1 (5 bases). The sequenced sample was PBMCs. This sequence originates from a woman in her thirties or forties in good health and CMV-seronegative. CDR3 region: CASSQGTTRQGEKLFF. The DNA of the CDR3 is TGCGCCAGCAGCCAAGGAACGACAAGGCAGGGCGAAAAACTGTTTTTT.